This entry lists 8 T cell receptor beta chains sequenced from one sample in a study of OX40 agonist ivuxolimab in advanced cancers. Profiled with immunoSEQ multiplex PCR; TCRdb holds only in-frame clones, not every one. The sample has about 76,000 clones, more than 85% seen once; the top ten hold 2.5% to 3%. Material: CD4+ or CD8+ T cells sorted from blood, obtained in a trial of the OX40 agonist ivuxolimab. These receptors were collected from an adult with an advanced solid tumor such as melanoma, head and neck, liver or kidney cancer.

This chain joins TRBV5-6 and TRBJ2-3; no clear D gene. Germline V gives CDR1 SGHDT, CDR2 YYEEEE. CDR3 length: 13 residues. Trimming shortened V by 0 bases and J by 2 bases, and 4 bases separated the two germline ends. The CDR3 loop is CASSLEATDTQYF. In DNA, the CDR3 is TGTGCCAGCAGCTTGGAAGCCACAGATACGCAGTATTTT.

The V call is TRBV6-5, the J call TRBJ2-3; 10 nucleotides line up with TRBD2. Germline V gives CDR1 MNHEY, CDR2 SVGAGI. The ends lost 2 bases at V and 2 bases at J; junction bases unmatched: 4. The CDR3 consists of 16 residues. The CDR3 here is CASSYQLAGATDTQYF. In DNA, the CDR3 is TGTGCCAGCAGTTACCAGCTAGCGGGGGCCACAGATACGCAGTATTTT.

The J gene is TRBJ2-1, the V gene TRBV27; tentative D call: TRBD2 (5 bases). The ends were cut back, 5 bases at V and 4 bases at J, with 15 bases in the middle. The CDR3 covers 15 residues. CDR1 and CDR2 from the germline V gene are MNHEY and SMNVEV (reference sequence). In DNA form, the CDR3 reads TGTGCCAGCAGTCCCACGGGATTAAATTACAATGAGCAGTTCTTC. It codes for CASSPTGLNYNEQFF.

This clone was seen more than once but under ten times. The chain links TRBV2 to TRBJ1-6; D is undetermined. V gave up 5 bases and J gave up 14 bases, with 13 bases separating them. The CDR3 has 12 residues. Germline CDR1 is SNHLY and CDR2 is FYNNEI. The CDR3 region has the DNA TGTGCCAGCAGTTTCGACGGGCCTACCCTCCACTTT. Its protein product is CASSFDGPTLHF. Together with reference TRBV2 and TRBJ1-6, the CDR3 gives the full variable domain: EPEVTQTPSHQVTQMGQEVILRCVPISNHLYFYWYRQILGQKVEFLVSFYNNEISEKSEIFDDQFSVERPDGSNFTLKIRSTKLEDSAMYFCASSFDGPTLHFGNGTRLTVT.

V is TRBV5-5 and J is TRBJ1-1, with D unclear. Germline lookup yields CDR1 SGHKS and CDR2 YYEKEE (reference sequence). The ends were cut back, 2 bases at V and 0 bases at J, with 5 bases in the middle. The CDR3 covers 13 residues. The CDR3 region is CASSLYLNTEAFF. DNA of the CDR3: TGTGCCAGCAGCTTATACCTGAACACTGAAGCTTTCTTT.

CDR3 nucleotides: TGTGCTAGTGGTGGACTAGCGGGGGTAGAGACCCAGTACTTC. Residues: CASGGLAGVETQYF. The chain has TRBV12-5 and TRBJ2-5; 13 nucleotides match TRBD2. Germline V CDR1 and CDR2: LGHNT, FRNRAP. This CDR3 spans 14 amino acids. The V and J ends lost 5 bases and 4 bases, in that order; junction bases with no gene match: 1.

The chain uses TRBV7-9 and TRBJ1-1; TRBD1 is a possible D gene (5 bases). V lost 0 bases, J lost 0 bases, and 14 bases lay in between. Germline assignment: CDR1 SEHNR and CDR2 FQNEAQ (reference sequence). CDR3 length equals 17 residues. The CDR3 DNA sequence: TGTGCCAGCAGCTTAGCAACAGACAGCCGGCTGAACACTGAAGCTTTCTTT. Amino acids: CASSLATDSRLNTEAFF. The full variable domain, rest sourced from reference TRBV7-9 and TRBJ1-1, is DTGVSQNPRHKITKRGQNVTFRCDPISEHNRLYWYRQTLGQGPEFLTYFQNEAQLEKSRLLSDRFSAERPKGSFSTLEIQRTEQGDSAMYLCASSLATDSRLNTEAFFGQGTRLTVV.

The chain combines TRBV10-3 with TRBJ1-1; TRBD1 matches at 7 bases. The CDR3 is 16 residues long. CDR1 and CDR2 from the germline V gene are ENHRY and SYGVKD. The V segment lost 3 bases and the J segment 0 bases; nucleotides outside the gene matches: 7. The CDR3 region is CAISEQGKAMNTEAFF. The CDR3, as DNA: TGTGCCATCAGTGAACAGGGGAAGGCTATGAACACTGAAGCTTTCTTT.